The T cell receptor (beta chain) described here comes from a study of blood T cell repertoires in COVID-19. In the authors' methods: Scientists estimated how many nucleated cells there were by amplifying reference gene primers. Clones were sequenced by immunoSEQ multiplex PCR, and TCRdb holds only the in-frame ones, with some missing. The DNA gave D and trimming, while V, J and clone size come from that table. This sample has approximately 190,000 clones; 80% to 85% occur once, and the top ten carry 3% to 3.5%. Germline values: CDR1 SGHNT, CDR2 YYREEE (reference sequence). CDR3 size: 18 residues. The junction had 22 bases not matched to a gene; V was cut back by 5 bases and J by 7 bases. Clinical history reported by participants formed the basis on which cohorts were assigned. A case of COVID-19 had been met by exposed participants within 2 weeks before study entry.

The sample comprised PBMCs or T cells enriched from blood (not recorded which). The TCR originated in a woman aged 30 to 39 who had been exposed to COVID-19. The chain has TRBV5-4 and TRBJ2-7; 9 nucleotides line up with TRBD1. DNA of the CDR3: TGTGCCAGCAGTGCCGGGACAGGGTGGACAGTTAGCTCGGGGGAGCAGTACTTC. This translates into CASSAGTGWTVSSGEQYF.